In its sample, the clone carrying this T cell receptor (beta chain) was seen many times. Its antigen remains unknown. CDR1 is SGHRS, CDR2 YFSETQ, per germline. This CDR3 contains 15 residues. V dropped 3 bases and J dropped 6 bases, with 15 bases sitting between them. This sample stems from a study of T cells in Graves' hyperthyroidism and ophthalmopathy. Points from the study as a whole: Most expanded thyroid clonotypes above 0.001 recurred in blood.

Patients were aged 18 to 65, had disease duration under 2 months, and had newly diagnosed hyperthyroidism. There were TCR beta CDR3 regions amplified from RNA transcripts. First-round RT-PCR of the TCR CDR3 relied on the HTBI primer set. TCRdb called the multiplex PCR reads again in MiXCR, with one record for every CDR3 protein. The table shows fewer than 600,000 distinct CDR3 sequences, with roughly an eighth occurring only once. The TCR sequence derives from a woman under 30 with Graves' hyperthyroidism. Sequenced input: blood. This rearrangement joins TRBV5-1 to TRBJ2-2, with D perhaps matching TRBD2 (6 bases). The CDR3 here is CASSSDAGSAGELFF. The CDR3 DNA follows: TGCGCCAGCAGCTCGGATGCGGGATCGGCCGGGGAGCTGTTTTTT.